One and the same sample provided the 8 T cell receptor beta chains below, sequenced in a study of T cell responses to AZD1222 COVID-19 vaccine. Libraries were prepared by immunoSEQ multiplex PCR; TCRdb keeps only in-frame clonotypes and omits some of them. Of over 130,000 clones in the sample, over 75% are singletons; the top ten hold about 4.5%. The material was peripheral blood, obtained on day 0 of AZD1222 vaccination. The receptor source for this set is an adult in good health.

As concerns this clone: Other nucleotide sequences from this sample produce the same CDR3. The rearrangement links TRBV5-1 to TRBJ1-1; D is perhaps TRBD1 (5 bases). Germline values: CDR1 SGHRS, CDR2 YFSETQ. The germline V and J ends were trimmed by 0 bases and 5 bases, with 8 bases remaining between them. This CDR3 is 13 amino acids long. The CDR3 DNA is TGCGCCAGCAGCTTGGGTGGGGGAACTGAAGCTTTCTTT. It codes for CASSLGGGTEAFF.

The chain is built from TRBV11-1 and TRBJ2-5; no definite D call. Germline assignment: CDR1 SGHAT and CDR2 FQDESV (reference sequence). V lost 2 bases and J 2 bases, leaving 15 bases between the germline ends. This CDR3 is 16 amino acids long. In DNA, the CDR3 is TGTGCCAGCAGCTTATCCATATGGGCGCCACAAGAGACCCAGTACTTC. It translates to CASSLSIWAPQETQYF.

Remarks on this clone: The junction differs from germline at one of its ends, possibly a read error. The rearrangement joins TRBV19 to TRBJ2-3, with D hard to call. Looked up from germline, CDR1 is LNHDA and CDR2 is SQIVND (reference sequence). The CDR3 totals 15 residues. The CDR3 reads CASSIRPYSIDPQYF. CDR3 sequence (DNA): TGTGCCAGTAGTATAAGACCCTACAGCATAGATCCGCAGTATTTT.

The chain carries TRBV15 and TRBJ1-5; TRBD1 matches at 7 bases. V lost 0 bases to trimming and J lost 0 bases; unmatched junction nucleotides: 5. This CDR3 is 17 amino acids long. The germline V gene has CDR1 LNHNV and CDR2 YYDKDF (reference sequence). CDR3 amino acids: CATSREYTGDSNQPQHF. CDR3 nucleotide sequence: TGTGCCACCAGCAGAGAGTACACAGGGGATAGCAATCAGCCCCAGCATTTT.

The CDR3 nucleotides read TGTGCCAGCCCCGCCTCGGGAGGGGGCGCGTTAATCGCAACTAATGAAAAACTGTTTTTT. Translating it yields CASPASGGGALIATNEKLFF. The V call is TRBV21-1, the J call TRBJ1-4. TRBV21-1 corresponds to a pseudogene. The CDR3 is 20 amino acids.

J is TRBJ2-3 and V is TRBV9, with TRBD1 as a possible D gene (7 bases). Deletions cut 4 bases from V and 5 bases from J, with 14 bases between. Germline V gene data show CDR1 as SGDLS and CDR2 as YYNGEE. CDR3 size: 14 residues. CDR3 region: CASSPGTAGDTQYF. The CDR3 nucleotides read TGTGCCAGCAGCCCAGGGACAGCGGGAGATACGCAGTATTTT.

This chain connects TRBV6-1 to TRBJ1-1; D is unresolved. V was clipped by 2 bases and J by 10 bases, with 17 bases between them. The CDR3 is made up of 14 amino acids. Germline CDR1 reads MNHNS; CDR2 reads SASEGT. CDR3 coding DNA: TGTGCCAGCAGTGAATACTTGCGGGCGCCCATAGCTTTCTTT. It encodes CASSEYLRAPIAFF.

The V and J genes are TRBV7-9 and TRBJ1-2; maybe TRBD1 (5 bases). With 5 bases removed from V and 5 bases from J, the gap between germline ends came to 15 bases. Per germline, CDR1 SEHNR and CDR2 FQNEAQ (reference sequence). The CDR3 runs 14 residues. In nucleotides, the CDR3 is TGTGCCAGCAGCCCTGTGACGGGGGTGTATGGCTACACCTTC. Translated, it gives CASSPVTGVYGYTF.